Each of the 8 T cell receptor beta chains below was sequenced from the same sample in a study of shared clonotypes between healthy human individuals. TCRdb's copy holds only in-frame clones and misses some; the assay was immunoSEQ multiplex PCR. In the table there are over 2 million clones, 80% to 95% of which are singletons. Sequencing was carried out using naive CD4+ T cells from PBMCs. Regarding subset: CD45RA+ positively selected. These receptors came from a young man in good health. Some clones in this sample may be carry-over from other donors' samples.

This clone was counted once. The CDR3: CASSSPGRPSYNEQFF. In DNA, the CDR3 is TGTGCCAGCAGCTCTCCCGGGAGACCCTCCTACAATGAGCAGTTCTTC. The chain carries TRBV11-2 and TRBJ2-1; weak D call: TRBD2 (6 bases). CDR3 length equals 16 residues. The V end lost 4 bases, the J end lost 0 bases, and 13 bases lay between the germline ends. Per the germline V gene, CDR1 is SGHAT and CDR2 is FQNNGV.

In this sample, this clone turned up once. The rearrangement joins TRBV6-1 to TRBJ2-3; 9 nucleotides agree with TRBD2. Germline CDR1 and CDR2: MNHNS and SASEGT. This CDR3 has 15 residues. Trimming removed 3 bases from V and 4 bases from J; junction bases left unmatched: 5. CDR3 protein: CASSDPGLAPDTQYF. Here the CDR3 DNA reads TGTGCCAGCAGTGATCCGGGACTAGCACCAGATACGCAGTATTTT.

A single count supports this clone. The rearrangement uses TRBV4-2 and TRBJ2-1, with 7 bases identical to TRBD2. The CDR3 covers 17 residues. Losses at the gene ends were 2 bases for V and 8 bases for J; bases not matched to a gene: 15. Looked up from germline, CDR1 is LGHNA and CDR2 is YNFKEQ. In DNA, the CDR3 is TGTGCCAGCAGCCAACCCCCAGAGGCGGGAGAGGCTTATGAGCAGTTCTTC. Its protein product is CASSQPPEAGEAYEQFF.

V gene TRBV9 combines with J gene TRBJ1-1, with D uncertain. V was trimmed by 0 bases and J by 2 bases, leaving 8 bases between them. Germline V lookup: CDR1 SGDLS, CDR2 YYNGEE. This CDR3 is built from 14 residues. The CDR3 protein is CASSVEQTNTEAFF. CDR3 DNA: TGTGCCAGCAGCGTAGAACAGACTAACACTGAAGCTTTCTTT.

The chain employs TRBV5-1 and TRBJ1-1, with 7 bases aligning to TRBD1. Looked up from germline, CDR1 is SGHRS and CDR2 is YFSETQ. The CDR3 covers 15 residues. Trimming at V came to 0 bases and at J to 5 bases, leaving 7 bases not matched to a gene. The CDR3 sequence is CASSLGQGFGTEAFF. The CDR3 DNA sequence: TGCGCCAGCAGCTTGGGACAGGGCTTCGGTACTGAAGCTTTCTTT.

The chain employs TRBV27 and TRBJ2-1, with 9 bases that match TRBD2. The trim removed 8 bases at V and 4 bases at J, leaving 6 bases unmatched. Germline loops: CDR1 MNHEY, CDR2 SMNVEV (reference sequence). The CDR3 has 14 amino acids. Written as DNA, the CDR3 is TGTGCCAGCTGGCGGGAGGGCCGGTACAATGAGCAGTTCTTC. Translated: CASWREGRYNEQFF.

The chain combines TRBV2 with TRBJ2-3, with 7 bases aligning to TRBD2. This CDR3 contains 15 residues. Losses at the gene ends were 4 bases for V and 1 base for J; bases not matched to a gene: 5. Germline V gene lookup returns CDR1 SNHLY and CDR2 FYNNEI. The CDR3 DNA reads TGTGCCAGCAGTGTTGTAGCGGGCGGCACAGATACGCAGTATTTT. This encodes CASSVVAGGTDTQYF.

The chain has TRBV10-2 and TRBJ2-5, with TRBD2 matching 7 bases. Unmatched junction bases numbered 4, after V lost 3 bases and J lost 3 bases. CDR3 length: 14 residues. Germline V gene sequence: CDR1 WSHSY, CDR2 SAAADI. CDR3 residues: CASSDWREKETQYF. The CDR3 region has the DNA TGCGCCAGCAGTGATTGGCGGGAGAAAGAGACCCAGTACTTC.